The 19 T cell receptor beta chains reported below all come from one sample, sequenced in a study of technical replicates of blood from several donors. The protocol was immunoSEQ multiplex PCR, while the TCRdb copy is restricted to in-frame clones and leaves out a portion. This sample has more than 75,000 clones, with 93% found just once. Sequencing was done on a sample of T cells isolated from PBMCs. The receptors originated from a human donor in good health.

The chain recombines TRBV5-1 with TRBJ2-2, with 7 nucleotides matching TRBD1. CDR1 is SGHRS, CDR2 YFSETQ, per germline. The V segment lost 2 bases and the J segment 11 bases; nucleotides outside the gene matches: 3. There are 12 residues in the CDR3. The CDR3: CASSFDRDELFF. CDR3 nucleotide sequence: TGCGCCAGCAGCTTCGACAGGGACGAGCTGTTTTTT.

The J gene is TRBJ2-7, the V gene TRBV27, with D unclear. V dropped 4 bases and J dropped 3 bases, with 13 bases sitting between them. Germline CDR1 and CDR2: MNHEY and SMNVEV (reference sequence). This CDR3 has 14 residues. As DNA, the CDR3 is TGTGCCAGCAGTTCCTCCAGAGACAACTACGAGCAGTACTTC. The encoded protein is CASSSSRDNYEQYF.

The chain couples TRBV7-9 to TRBJ1-5, with 8 bases aligning to TRBD1. J was trimmed by 4 bases and V by 6 bases; bases with no gene match: 5. This CDR3 is built from 14 residues. Germline CDR1 SEHNR, CDR2 FQNEAQ (reference sequence). CDR3 in amino acids: CASRAGGANQPQHF. CDR3 DNA: TGTGCCAGCAGGGCAGGGGGCGCAAATCAGCCCCAGCATTTT.

V gene TRBV2 combines with J gene TRBJ1-5; D ambiguous. Trimming shortened V by 7 bases and J by 5 bases, and 9 bases separated the two germline ends. The germline CDR1 and CDR2 sequences are SNHLY and FYNNEI. This CDR3 has 12 amino acids. The CDR3 DNA is TGTGCCAGCAACCGAGTTGATCAGCCCCAGCATTTT. It yields the protein CASNRVDQPQHF.

The gene calls are TRBV7-9 and TRBJ2-7; TRBD2 matches 7 bases. Per germline, CDR1 SEHNR and CDR2 FQNEAQ (reference sequence). The CDR3 spans 16 residues. V was pared by 3 bases and J by 2 bases, with 10 bases of the junction left unmatched. The CDR3 loop reads CASSLPRASGAYEQYF. The CDR3 coding sequence is TGTGCCAGCAGCTTGCCACGGGCTAGCGGAGCCTACGAGCAGTACTTC.

The rearrangement uses TRBV11-2 and TRBJ2-1; 9 bases match TRBD2. Germline V gene lookup returns CDR1 SGHAT and CDR2 FQNNGV. The V segment lost 5 bases and the J segment 6 bases; nucleotides outside the gene matches: 11. The CDR3 is 16 amino acids. In DNA, the CDR3 is TGTGCCAGCAGCCCACACGTGGCGGGAGGGGGCAATGAGCAGTTCTTC. This encodes CASSPHVAGGGNEQFF.

The chain joins TRBV5-5 to TRBJ1-1; D remains unclear. The CDR3 is 16 residues long. Trimming shortened V by 2 bases and J by 3 bases, and 17 bases separated the two germline ends. The germline gives CDR1 SGHKS, CDR2 YYEKEE (reference sequence). The CDR3 is CASSFSMRALDTEAFF. As DNA, the CDR3 is TGTGCCAGCAGCTTCTCGATGAGGGCACTTGACACTGAAGCTTTCTTT.

This chain uses TRBV4-1 with TRBJ1-4; D is uncertain. The ends were cut back, 2 bases at V and 3 bases at J, with 13 bases in the middle. Germline V gives CDR1 MGHRA, CDR2 YSYEKL. This CDR3 spans 16 amino acids. CDR3 amino acids: CASSQHWKAANEKLFF. The DNA for the CDR3 is TGCGCCAGCAGCCAACACTGGAAAGCGGCTAATGAAAAACTGTTTTTT.

This chain uses TRBV11-2 with TRBJ2-7; unclear D gene. The V and J ends lost 5 bases and 6 bases respectively, with 14 bases between them. This CDR3 contains 13 residues. Germline CDR1 and CDR2: SGHAT and FQNNGV. CDR3 region: CASSPQVASEQYF. The CDR3 DNA follows: TGTGCCAGCAGCCCTCAAGTGGCCTCCGAGCAGTACTTC.

V is TRBV6-5 and J is TRBJ1-2; TRBD1 matches at 7 bases. The CDR3 runs to 14 residues. Trimming took 6 bases from V and 2 from J; bases not matched to a gene: 6. CDR1 MNHEY and CDR2 SVGAGI come from the germline V gene. The CDR3 DNA sequence: TGTGCCAGCAGACGACAGGGACAAAACTATGGCTACACCTTC. It yields the protein CASRRQGQNYGYTF.

V is TRBV19 and J is TRBJ1-1, with 8 bases matching TRBD1. Trimming removed 5 bases from V and 0 bases from J; junction bases left unmatched: 2. CDR3 length: 14 residues. Germline V gene lookup returns CDR1 LNHDA and CDR2 SQIVND (reference sequence). The DNA for the CDR3 is TGTGCCAGTAGTTTGGGACAGGTGAACACTGAAGCTTTCTTT. Protein sequence: CASSLGQVNTEAFF.

This clone was recorded only once. The gene calls are TRBV19 and TRBJ1-5; D gene unclear. From germline, CDR1 is LNHDA and CDR2 SQIVND (reference sequence). V lost 5 bases and J lost 2, with 13 bases in between. CDR3 size: 15 residues. CDR3 in amino acids: CASSVFDTGNQPQHF. The CDR3 nucleotides read TGTGCCAGTAGTGTCTTCGACACGGGCAATCAGCCCCAGCATTTT.

The CDR3 region has the DNA TGTGCCAGCAGCTGGGACAGGGTCAACAATGAGCAGTTCTTC. It codes for CASSWDRVNNEQFF. The rearrangement uses TRBV5-6 and TRBJ2-1; 9 bases match TRBD1. The germline V gene has CDR1 SGHDT and CDR2 YYEEEE. The CDR3 runs to 14 residues. With V trimmed by 3 bases and J by 5 bases, 3 bases remained unmatched. Full variable domain (outside the CDR3, taken from reference TRBV5-6 and TRBJ2-1): DAGVTQSPTHLIKTRGQQVTLRCSPKSGHDTVSWYQQALGQGPQFIFQYYEEEERQRGNFPDRFSGHQFPNYSSELNVNALLLGDSALYLCASSWDRVNNEQFFGPGTRLTVL.

V gene TRBV5-1 combines with J gene TRBJ2-3; TRBD2 agrees at 16 bases. In germline, CDR1 is SGHRS, CDR2 YFSETQ. The ends lost 3 bases at V and 4 bases at J; junction bases unmatched: 5. The CDR3 runs to 17 residues. The CDR3 nucleotides are TGCGCCAGCAGCTCACCCGGGACTAGCGGGAGGGCAGATACGCAGTATTTT. Protein sequence: CASSSPGTSGRADTQYF. Using reference TRBV5-1 and TRBJ2-3 for the parts outside the CDR3, the full variable domain is KAGVTQTPRYLIKTRGQQVTLSCSPISGHRSVSWYQQTPGQGLQFLFEYFSETQRNKGNFPGRFSGRQFSNSRSEMNVSTLELGDSALYLCASSSPGTSGRADTQYFGPGTRLTVL.

The chain employs TRBV7-9 and TRBJ2-1; 10 bases agree with TRBD1. V shed 5 bases and J 8 bases; nucleotides not matched to a gene: 6. In germline, CDR1 is SEHNR, CDR2 FQNEAQ (reference sequence). This CDR3 region has 14 residues. CDR3 sequence reads: CASSPWTGGDEQFF. The DNA of the CDR3 is TGTGCCAGCAGCCCTTGGACAGGGGGGGATGAGCAGTTCTTC.

The chain recombines TRBV5-6 with TRBJ2-1, with D possibly matching TRBD1 (5 bases). Per germline, CDR1 SGHDT and CDR2 YYEEEE. V lost 0 bases, J lost 5 bases, and 15 bases lay in between. The CDR3 loop spans 16 amino acids. CDR3 region: CASSLVSLTVDNEQFF. CDR3 bases: TGTGCCAGCAGCTTGGTATCCCTGACAGTAGACAATGAGCAGTTCTTC.

In its sample, this clone was seen a few times. This sequence joins TRBV28 and TRBJ2-3; TRBD2 agrees at 8 bases. Trimming at V came to 5 bases and at J to 4 bases, leaving 11 bases not matched to a gene. This CDR3 spans 16 amino acids. The V gene's germline CDR1 is MDHEN and CDR2 SYDVKM. The CDR3 is CASSPIAGPSADTQYF. DNA for the CDR3: TGTGCCAGCAGTCCAATAGCGGGACCCTCCGCAGATACGCAGTATTTT.

This chain links TRBV5-1 with TRBJ1-4; no firm D call. The CDR3 sequence is 16 residues long. Germline loops: CDR1 SGHRS, CDR2 YFSETQ. Trimming stripped 6 bases from V and 8 bases from J, with 23 bases between. The DNA of the CDR3 is TGCGCCAGCACCCCTTCTGCAGGCCCTACGGGAGAAAAACTGTTTTTT. Its protein product is CASTPSAGPTGEKLFF. Filled out from reference TRBV5-1 and TRBJ1-4, the complete variable domain reads KAGVTQTPRYLIKTRGQQVTLSCSPISGHRSVSWYQQTPGQGLQFLFEYFSETQRNKGNFPGRFSGRQFSNSRSEMNVSTLELGDSALYLCASTPSAGPTGEKLFFGSGTQLSVL.

This sequence joins TRBV19 and TRBJ1-4, with a possible D match to TRBD1 (5 bases). Germline CDR1 reads LNHDA; CDR2 reads SQIVND (reference sequence). The CDR3 is 16 amino acids. V lost 5 bases and J 5 bases, leaving 18 bases between the germline ends. CDR3 sequence reads: CASSRQATVGNEKLFF. In DNA form, the CDR3 reads TGTGCCAGTAGTCGGCAAGCGACAGTTGGGAATGAAAAACTGTTTTTT.